This section outlines one T cell receptor beta chain sequence together with its context. Participants, about 18 to 90 years old, spanned around 25 US areas. This CDR3 contains 13 residues. Germline-derived CDR1 and CDR2 are SGHRS and YFSETQ. Trimming took 3 bases from V and 7 from J; bases not matched to a gene: 2. This entry comes from a study of blood T cell repertoires in COVID-19. Study context: Whether acute or convalescent, the COVID-19 samples came from the United States, Italy and Spain. T cells, B-cell-depleted T cells, or PBMCs provided the cDNA or gDNA that served as material.

Only in-frame clones appear in the TCRdb table, and some are missing; sequencing was by immunoSEQ multiplex PCR. Of 200,000 to 250,000 clones listed, 80% to 90% are singletons. The chain links TRBV5-1 to TRBJ1-5; TRBD1 matches at 9 bases. Sequencing input: PBMCs or T cells enriched from blood (not recorded which). The receptor was derived from a woman aged 40 to 50 with acute COVID-19. CDR3: CASSWTGAQPQHF. The CDR3 DNA reads TGCGCCAGCAGCTGGACAGGGGCCCAGCCCCAGCATTTT.